This TCR beta chain was recorded in a study of blood T cells in healthy people across ages. The CDR3 has 15 amino acids. The V end lost 5 bases, the J end lost 3 bases, and 17 bases lay between the germline ends. Then a second PCR, running about 6 to 12 cycles, was carried out with a sample-barcoded 5' primer and a J-beta primer mix. The study obtained at least 3 million CDR3-containing paired-end reads from every sample. TCRdb analysed the 5' RACE reads with MiXCR anew, one entry per CDR3 protein. This table has some 1.5 million distinct CDR3 sequences, about 30% appearing once. The study's findings and limits: Age showed a roughly linear inverse relationship with TCR beta diversity per million T cells. Not knowing donor CMV status may have confounded expanded clonotype changes.

This clonotype showed up many times. Its antigen is as yet unknown. Input material: blood. The genes are TRBV12-3 or TRBV12-4 and TRBJ2-7, with D perhaps matching TRBD1 or TRBD2 (7 bases each). The sequence was obtained from a woman aged 25 to 39 in good health. The CDR3 DNA reads TGTGCCAGCAGTCTCAGGGGGAGGGGAGGCTACGAGCAGTACTTC. Translating gives CASSLRGRGGYEQYF.